The 13 T cell receptor beta chains reported below all come from one sample, sequenced in a study of radiotherapy plus CTLA-4 blockade in lung cancer. TCRdb keeps only in-frame clones here, not all; method: immunoSEQ multiplex PCR. The table has 43,000 or so clones, roughly four fifths seen once. The sequenced sample was peripheral blood, obtained from a patient treated with radiotherapy plus ipilimumab. The receptors stem from a human donor with non-small cell lung cancer who had a complete response to radiotherapy plus ipilimumab.

V is TRBV18 and J is TRBJ2-7; a weak D match, TRBD1 (5 bases). The length of the CDR3 is 14 residues. Germline V CDR1 and CDR2: KGHSH, LQKENI. With 5 bases removed from V and 2 bases from J, the gap between germline ends came to 13 bases. The CDR3 bases are TGTGCCAGCTCAACAACAGGAGCCCCCTACGAGCAGTACTTC. This sequence encodes CASSTTGAPYEQYF.

The chain's CDR3 is CASSLFQGREQYF. The CDR3 DNA reads TGTGCCAGCAGTTTATTTCAGGGTCGCGAGCAGTACTTC. The V and J genes are TRBV27 and TRBJ2-7, with TRBD1 as a possible D gene (5 bases). The V end lost 1 base, the J end lost 6 bases, and 10 bases lay between the germline ends. The CDR3 is 13 residues long. From germline, CDR1 is MNHEY and CDR2 SMNVEV (reference sequence).

The chain links TRBV27 to TRBJ1-5, with TRBD1 matching over 7 bases. The CDR3 has 14 amino acids. J gave up 2 bases and V 5 bases, and 3 bases lay outside the gene matches. Germline CDR1 and CDR2: MNHEY and SMNVEV (reference sequence). CDR3 in amino acids: CASSPGTGNQPQHF. CDR3 DNA sequence: TGTGCCAGCAGTCCCGGGACAGGCAATCAGCCCCAGCATTTT.

This chain uses TRBV9 with TRBJ2-1; the D gene is possibly TRBD2 (6 bases). Trimming cost V 0 bases and J 2 bases, with 9 bases left between them. Germline values: CDR1 SGDLS, CDR2 YYNGEE. CDR3 length equals 15 residues. CDR3 bases: TGTGCCAGCAGCGTAGGAGGACTAACCTACAATGAGCAGTTCTTC. Translation: CASSVGGLTYNEQFF.

The chain is built from TRBV7-8 and TRBJ1-1, with 9 nucleotides matching TRBD1. The CDR3 has 14 residues. The V gene's germline CDR1 is SGHVS and CDR2 FQNEAQ. The ends lost 3 bases at V and 2 bases at J; junction bases unmatched: 1. DNA for the CDR3: TGTGCCAGCAGCTTGGGACAGGGCAACACTGAAGCTTTCTTT. Its translation is CASSLGQGNTEAFF.

This chain connects TRBV16 to TRBJ2-7; 8 bases fit TRBD2. The CDR3 is made up of 17 amino acids. The V segment lost 2 bases and the J segment 5 bases; nucleotides outside the gene matches: 14. Germline V gene data show CDR1 as KGHSY and CDR2 as FQNENV. CDR3: CASSQGFQREIPDEQYF. The CDR3 DNA follows: TGTGCCAGCAGCCAAGGATTCCAGCGGGAGATCCCGGACGAGCAGTACTTC.

The chain has TRBV9 and TRBJ2-7; TRBD1 aligns across 11 bases. After removal of 0 bases from V and 5 bases from J, the junction contained 1 base not matched to a gene. Germline lookup yields CDR1 SGDLS and CDR2 YYNGEE. CDR3 length: 14 residues. CDR3 nucleotide sequence: TGTGCCAGCAGCGTAGTGGGACAGGGGGACGAGCAGTACTTC. Translation: CASSVVGQGDEQYF. Full variable domain (outside the CDR3, taken from reference TRBV9 and TRBJ2-7): DSGVTQTPKHLITATGQRVTLRCSPRSGDLSVYWYQQSLDQGLQFLIQYYNGEERAKGNILERFSAQQFPDLHSELNLSSLELGDSALYFCASSVVGQGDEQYFGPGTRLTVT.

This chain uses TRBV7-2 with TRBJ1-3; no clear D. This CDR3 is built from 14 residues. V was pared by 2 bases and J by 3 bases, with 8 bases between. Germline values: CDR1 SGHTA, CDR2 FQGNSA. CDR3 residues: CASSLQWSGNTIYF. The CDR3 nucleotides read TGTGCCAGCAGCTTACAGTGGAGTGGAAACACCATATATTTT.

V and J are TRBV18 and TRBJ2-3; 9 bases fit TRBD2. With 2 bases clipped from V and 2 bases from J, the junction kept 2 bases outside the gene matches. This CDR3 contains 15 residues. Germline lookup yields CDR1 KGHSH and CDR2 LQKENI. DNA for the CDR3: TGTGCCAGCTCACCATCTAGCGGGATCACAGATACGCAGTATTTT. Its protein is CASSPSSGITDTQYF.

The V call is TRBV4-1, the J call TRBJ2-4; 8 bases align to TRBD1. This CDR3 has 15 amino acids. Germline lookup yields CDR1 MGHRA and CDR2 YSYEKL. Losses at the gene ends were 0 bases for V and 6 bases for J; bases not matched to a gene: 4. CDR3: CASSQDPTGVNIQYF. The CDR3 DNA sequence: TGCGCCAGCAGCCAAGATCCGACAGGGGTAAACATTCAGTACTTC.

The rearrangement links TRBV27 to TRBJ2-5, with TRBD2 matching 8 bases. The V and J ends lost 4 bases and 4 bases, in that order; junction bases with no gene match: 2. The CDR3 is made up of 13 amino acids. CDR1 is MNHEY and CDR2 is SMNVEV in the germline V gene (reference sequence). CDR3 sequence: CASSWLAGETQYF. The CDR3 nucleotides read TGTGCCAGCAGTTGGCTAGCGGGAGAGACCCAGTACTTC.

As regards this clone: Other DNA sequences within the sample encode an identical CDR3. This CDR3 reads CAISPGLAGYNEQFF. The CDR3 nucleotides are TGTGCCATCAGCCCGGGACTAGCGGGCTACAATGAGCAGTTCTTC. The chain has TRBV10-3 and TRBJ2-1, with 12 positions matching TRBD2. Germline CDR1 reads ENHRY; CDR2 reads SYGVKD. CDR3 length: 15 residues. After removal of 6 bases from V and 3 bases from J, the junction contained 3 bases not matched to a gene.

The chain joins TRBV6-5 to TRBJ2-3, with 8 bases fitting TRBD2. V was pared by 9 bases and J by 4 bases, with 12 bases of the junction left unmatched. The germline V gene has CDR1 MNHEY and CDR2 SVGAGI. This CDR3 has 15 residues. The CDR3 is CARKGQRGRADTQYF. CDR3 nucleotide sequence: TGTGCCAGGAAGGGGCAGCGGGGGCGCGCAGATACGCAGTATTTT.